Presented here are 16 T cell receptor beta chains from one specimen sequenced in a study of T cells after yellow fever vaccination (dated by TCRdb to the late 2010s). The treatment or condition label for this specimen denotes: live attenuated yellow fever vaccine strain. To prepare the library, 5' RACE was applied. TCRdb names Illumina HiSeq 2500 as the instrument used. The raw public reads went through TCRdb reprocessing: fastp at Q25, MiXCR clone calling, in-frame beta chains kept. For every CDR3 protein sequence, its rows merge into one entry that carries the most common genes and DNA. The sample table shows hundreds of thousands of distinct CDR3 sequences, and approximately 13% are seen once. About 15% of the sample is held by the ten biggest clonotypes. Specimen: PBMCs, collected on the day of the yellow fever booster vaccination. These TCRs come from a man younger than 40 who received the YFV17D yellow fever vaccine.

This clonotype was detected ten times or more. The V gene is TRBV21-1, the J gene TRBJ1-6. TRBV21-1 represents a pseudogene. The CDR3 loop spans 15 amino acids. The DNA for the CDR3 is TGTGCCAGCAGCAAAGAGGCAGGGAGGAATTCACCCCTCCACTTT. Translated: CASSKEAGRNSPLHF.

The CDR3 DNA is TGCGCCAGCAAGAATACAGGGGACTGGGAGACCCAGTACTTC. Its protein is CASKNTGDWETQYF. The rearrangement links TRBV10-2 to TRBJ2-5, with a tentative D call TRBD1 (7 bases). The CDR3 length is 14 residues. With 7 bases removed from V and 5 bases from J, the gap between germline ends came to 17 bases. CDR1 is WSHSY, CDR2 SAAADI, per germline.

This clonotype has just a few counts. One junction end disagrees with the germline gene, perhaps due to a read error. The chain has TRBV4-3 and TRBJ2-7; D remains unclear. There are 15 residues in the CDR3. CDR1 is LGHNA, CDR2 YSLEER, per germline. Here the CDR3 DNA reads TGCGCCAGCAGCCAAGATAAAACCCCTTCCTTCGAGCAGTACTTC. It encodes CASSQDKTPSFEQYF.

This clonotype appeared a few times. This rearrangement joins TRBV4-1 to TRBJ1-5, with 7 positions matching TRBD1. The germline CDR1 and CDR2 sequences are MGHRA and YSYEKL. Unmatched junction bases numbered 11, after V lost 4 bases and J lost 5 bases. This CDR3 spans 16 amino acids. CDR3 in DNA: TGCGCCAGCAGCCTTCGACAGGGATCTGCGGATCAGCCCCAGCATTTT. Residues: CASSLRQGSADQPQHF.

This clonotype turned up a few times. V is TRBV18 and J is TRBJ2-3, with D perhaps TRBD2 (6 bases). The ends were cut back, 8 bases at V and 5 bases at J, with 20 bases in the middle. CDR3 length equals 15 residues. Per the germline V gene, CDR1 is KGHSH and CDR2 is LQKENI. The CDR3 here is CASTTEGLRVDTQYF. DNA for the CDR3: TGTGCCAGCACGACGGAGGGCCTCAGGGTAGATACGCAGTATTTT. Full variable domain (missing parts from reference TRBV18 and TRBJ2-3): NAGVMQNPRHLVRRRGQEARLRCSPMKGHSHVYWYRQLPEEGLKFMVYLQKENIIDESGMPKERFSAEFPKEGPSILRIQQVVRGDSAAYFCASTTEGLRVDTQYFGPGTRLTVL.

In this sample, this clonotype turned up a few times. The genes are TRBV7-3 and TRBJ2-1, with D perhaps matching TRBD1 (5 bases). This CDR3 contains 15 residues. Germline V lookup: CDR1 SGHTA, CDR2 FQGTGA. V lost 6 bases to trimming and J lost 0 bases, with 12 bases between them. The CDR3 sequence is CASSLGHSSYNEQFF. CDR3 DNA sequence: TGTGCCAGCAGTTTGGGGCACAGCTCCTACAATGAGCAGTTCTTC.

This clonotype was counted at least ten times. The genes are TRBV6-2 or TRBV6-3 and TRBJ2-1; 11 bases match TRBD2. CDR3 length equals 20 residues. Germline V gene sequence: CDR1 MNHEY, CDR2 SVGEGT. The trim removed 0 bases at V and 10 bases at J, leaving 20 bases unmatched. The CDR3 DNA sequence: TGTGCCAGCAGTTACTCTATAGTGGAACTAGCGGGAGTTCATAGGAGGGAGCAGTTCTTC. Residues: CASSYSIVELAGVHRREQFF.

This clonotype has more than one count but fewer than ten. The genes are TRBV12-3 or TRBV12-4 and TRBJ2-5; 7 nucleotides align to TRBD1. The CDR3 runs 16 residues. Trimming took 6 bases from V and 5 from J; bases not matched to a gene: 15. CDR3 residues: CASRHHSIGGIETQYF. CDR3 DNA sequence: TGTGCCAGCAGACACCACAGTATAGGGGGCATTGAGACCCAGTACTTC.

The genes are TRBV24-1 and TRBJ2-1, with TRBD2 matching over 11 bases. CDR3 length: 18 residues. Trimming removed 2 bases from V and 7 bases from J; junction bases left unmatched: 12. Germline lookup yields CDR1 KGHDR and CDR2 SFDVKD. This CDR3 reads CATSDSRVAGGPVNEQFF. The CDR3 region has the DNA TGTGCCACCAGTGATTCTCGGGTAGCGGGAGGGCCTGTGAATGAGCAGTTCTTC.

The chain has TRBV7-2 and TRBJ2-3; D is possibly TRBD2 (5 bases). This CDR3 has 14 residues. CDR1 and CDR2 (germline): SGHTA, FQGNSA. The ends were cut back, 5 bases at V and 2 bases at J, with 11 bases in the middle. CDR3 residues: CASSTAAVTDTQYF. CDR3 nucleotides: TGTGCCAGCAGCACCGCAGCGGTCACAGATACGCAGTATTTT.

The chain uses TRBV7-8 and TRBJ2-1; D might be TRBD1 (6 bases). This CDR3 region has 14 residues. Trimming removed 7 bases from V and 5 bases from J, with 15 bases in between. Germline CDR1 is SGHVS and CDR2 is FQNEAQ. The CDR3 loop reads CASTLAGANNEQFF. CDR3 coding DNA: TGTGCCAGCACCCTAGCAGGGGCAAACAATGAGCAGTTCTTC.

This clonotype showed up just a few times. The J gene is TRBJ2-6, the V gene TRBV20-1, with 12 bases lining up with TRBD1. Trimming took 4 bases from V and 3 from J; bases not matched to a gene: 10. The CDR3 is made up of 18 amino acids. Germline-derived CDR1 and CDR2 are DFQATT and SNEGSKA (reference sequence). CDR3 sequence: CSATGRDRGLVGANVLTF. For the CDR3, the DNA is TGCAGTGCTACAGGCCGGGACAGGGGGCTAGTTGGGGCCAACGTCCTGACTTTC.

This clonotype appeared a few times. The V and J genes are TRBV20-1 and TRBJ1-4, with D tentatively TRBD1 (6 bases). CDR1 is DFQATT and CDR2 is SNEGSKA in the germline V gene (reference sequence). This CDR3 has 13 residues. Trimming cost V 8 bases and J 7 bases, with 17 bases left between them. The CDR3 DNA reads TGCAGTTCCCCGGGGGGCAGTCGTGAAAAACTGTTTTTT. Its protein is CSSPGGSREKLFF.

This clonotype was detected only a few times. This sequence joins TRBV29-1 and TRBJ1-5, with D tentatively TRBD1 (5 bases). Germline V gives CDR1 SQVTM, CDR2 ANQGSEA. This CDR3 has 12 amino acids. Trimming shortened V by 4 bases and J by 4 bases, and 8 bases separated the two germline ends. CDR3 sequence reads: CSVGGGNQPQHF. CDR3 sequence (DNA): TGCAGCGTTGGCGGGGGGAATCAGCCCCAGCATTTT.

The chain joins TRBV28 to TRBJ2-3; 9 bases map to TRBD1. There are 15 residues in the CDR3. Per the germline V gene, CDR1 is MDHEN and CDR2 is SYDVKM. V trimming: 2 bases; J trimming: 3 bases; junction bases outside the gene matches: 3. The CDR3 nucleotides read TGTGCCAGCAGTTTAAACAGGGGGCTTACAGATACGCAGTATTTT. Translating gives CASSLNRGLTDTQYF. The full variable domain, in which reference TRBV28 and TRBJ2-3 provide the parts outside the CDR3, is DVKVTQSSRYLVKRTGEKVFLECVQDMDHENMFWYRQDPGLGLRLIYFSYDVKMKEKGDIPEGYSVSREKKERFSLILESASTNQTSMYLCASSLNRGLTDTQYFGPGTRLTVL.

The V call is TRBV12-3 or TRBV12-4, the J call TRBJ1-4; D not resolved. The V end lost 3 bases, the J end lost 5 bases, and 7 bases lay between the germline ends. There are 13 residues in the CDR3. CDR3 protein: CASSFNSNEKLFF. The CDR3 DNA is TGTGCCAGCAGTTTTAACAGCAATGAAAAACTGTTTTTT.